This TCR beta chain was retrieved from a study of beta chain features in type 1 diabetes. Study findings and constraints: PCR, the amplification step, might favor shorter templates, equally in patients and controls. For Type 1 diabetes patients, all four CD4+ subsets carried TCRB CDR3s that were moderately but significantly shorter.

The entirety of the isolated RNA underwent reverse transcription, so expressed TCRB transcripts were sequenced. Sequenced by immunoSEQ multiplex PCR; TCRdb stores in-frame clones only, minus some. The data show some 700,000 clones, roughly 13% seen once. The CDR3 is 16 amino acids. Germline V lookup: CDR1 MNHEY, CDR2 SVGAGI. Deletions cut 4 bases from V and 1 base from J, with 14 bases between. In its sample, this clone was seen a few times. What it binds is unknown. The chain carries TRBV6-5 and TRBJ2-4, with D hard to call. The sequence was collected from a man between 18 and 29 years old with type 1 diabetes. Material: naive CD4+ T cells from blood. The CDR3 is CASSSLLLVAKNIQYF. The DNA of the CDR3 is TGTGCCAGCAGTTCCCTTCTCCTGGTGGCCAAAAACATTCAGTACTTC.